This is a list of T cell receptor beta chains from one sample in a study of shared clonotypes between healthy human individuals. The repertoire was sequenced with immunoSEQ multiplex PCR; TCRdb's copy has only in-frame clones and lacks some. The profile shows about 610,000 clones, around 97% of them singletons. Sequenced input: naive CD4+ T cells sorted from blood. The receptor set was obtained from a woman in her twenties or thirties in good health. Both conserved end residues are part of each CDR3. D genes are given only for firm matches. Clone size is not always given. Where it is, it says once, few, many or a class for expanded clones.

NA | TRBJ1-2 | NA | TRBV6-6 | TGTGCCAGCAGTTATCCGGGGACCGAATACACCTTC | CASSYPGTEYTF
NA | TRBJ2-5 | NA | TRBV6-5 | TGTGCCAGCAGTTACCTCGGGGTGGAGACCCAGTACTTC | CASSYLGVETQYF
NA | TRBJ2-7 | NA | TRBV30 | TGTGCCTGGAGTGTACTGCAGGTCAAATCATCGGAGCAGTACTTC | CAWSVLQVKSSEQYF
TRBD1 | TRBJ2-1 | NA | TRBV19 | TGTGCCAGTAGTCTTGACAGGGCGGATGAGCAGTTCTTC | CASSLDRADEQFF
NA | TRBJ2-5 | NA | TRBV20-1 | TGCAGTGCTGCAAGCCAAGAGACCCAGTACTTC | CSAASQETQYF
TRBD2 | TRBJ2-1 | NA | TRBV7-2 | TGTGCCAGCAGCCCCCGCGGGGGGCGCTCCTACAATGAGCAGTTCTTC | CASSPRGGRSYNEQFF
NA | TRBJ1-3 | NA | TRBV11-2 | TGTGCCAGCAGCTTAGATTGGGCATCAGGTTTCGGGTCTGGAAACACCATATATTTT | CASSLDWASGFGSGNTIYF
NA | TRBJ2-2 | NA | TRBV28 | TGTGCCAGCAGTTTCCCCCCGGGCAGGAGGGTCGCCGGGGAGCTGTTTTTT | CASSFPPGRRVAGELFF
NA | TRBJ2-5 | NA | TRBV2 | TGTGCCAGCAGTGTCTCTGAAGAGACCCAGTACTTC | CASSVSEETQYF
NA | TRBJ2-5 | NA | TRBV28 | TGTGCCAGCAGTTTATCCAGGGGCCCGCAAGAGACCCAGTACTTC | CASSLSRGPQETQYF
TRBD2 | TRBJ2-3 | NA | TRBV5-1 | TGCGCCAGCAGCCCTAGCGGGAGGGATGGAGATACGCAGTATTTT | CASSPSGRDGDTQYF
NA | TRBJ2-1 | NA | TRBV6-6 | TGTGCCAGCAGTTTCCTTGGGACTCCCAGCCACAATGAGCAGTTCTTC | CASSFLGTPSHNEQFF
NA | TRBJ2-3 | NA | TRBV28 | TGTGCCAGCAACTACAGGTCGGGCACAGATACGCAGTATTTT | CASNYRSGTDTQYF
NA | TRBJ1-2 | NA | TRBV5-1 | TGCGCCAGCAGCACCCACATGCAGGATACCTATGGCTACACCTTC | CASSTHMQDTYGYTF
TRBD1 | TRBJ1-2 | NA | TRBV20-1 | TGCACTCTACAGGGGAGGTATGGCTACACCTTC | CTLQGRYGYTF
TRBD1 | TRBJ2-2 | NA | TRBV5-1 | TGCGCCAGCAGCTTGGTTAGGGGGCACACCGGGGAGCTGTTTTTT | CASSLVRGHTGELFF
TRBD2 | TRBJ2-2 | NA | TRBV2 | TGTGCCAGCAGCGCCTTCCTAGCGGGAGGGACCGGGGAGCTGTTTTTT | CASSAFLAGGTGELFF
NA | TRBJ2-1 | NA | TRBV30 | TGTGCCTGGAGCGCCGGGGGAGGTGGGACCAAGCAGTTCTTC | CAWSAGGGGTKQFF
NA | TRBJ1-3 | NA | TRBV6-6 | TGTGCCAGCAGTTACTCGACAGCCGGAAACACCATATATTTT | CASSYSTAGNTIYF
NA | TRBJ2-2 | NA | TRBV5-6 | TGTGCCAGCAGCCGTAGGGGCCCTTTGGACACCGGGGAGCTGTTTTTT | CASSRRGPLDTGELFF
TRBD2 | TRBJ2-1 | NA | TRBV11-3 | TGTGCCAGCAGCTTAGGGGGGGGCAATGAGCAGTTCTTC | CASSLGGGNEQFF
NA | TRBJ2-1 | NA | TRBV2 | TGTGCCAGCAGTGTAGAGGCCGCCAACTTGGCTACTTCCTACAATGAGCAGTTCTTC | CASSVEAANLATSYNEQFF
NA | TRBJ1-2 | NA | TRBV29-1 | TGCAGCGGGACCGCCGGGACCGGGGGTTGGTATGGCTACACCTTC | CSGTAGTGGWYGYTF
NA | TRBJ1-2 | NA | TRBV5-1 | TGCGCCAGCAGCTCCCACAGCTATGGCTACACCTTC | CASSSHSYGYTF
NA | TRBJ2-7 | NA | TRBV7-2 | TGTGCCAGCAGCTTTCTATCCTACGAGCAGTACTTC | CASSFLSYEQYF
NA | TRBJ2-4 | once | TRBV6-1 | TGTGCCAGCAGTGGATGGGACCCCCTGAACATTCAGTACTTC | CASSGWDPLNIQYF
NA | TRBJ2-1 | NA | TRBV4-1 | TGCGCCAGCAGCCCCACAGGGTGGACTAGCTACAATGAGCAGTTCTTC | CASSPTGWTSYNEQFF
NA | TRBJ2-2 | NA | TRBV4-1 | TGCGCCAGCAGCCTACCGGGACTCATGAACACCGGGGAGCTGTTTTTT | CASSLPGLMNTGELFF
NA | TRBJ2-3 | NA | TRBV5-1 | TGCGCCAGCAGCATTAGTGGGGACACAGATACGCAGTATTTT | CASSISGDTDTQYF
NA | TRBJ2-2 | NA | TRBV15 | TGTGCCACCAGCAGAGATAGGGGATGGACGGGAGCGGGCGGGGAGCTGTTTTTT | CATSRDRGWTGAGGELFF
TRBD2 | TRBJ2-5 | NA | TRBV5-1 | TGCGCCAGCAGCTTGGTAGTAGCGGGAGCTGAGACCCAGTACTTC | CASSLVVAGAETQYF
NA | TRBJ2-7 | NA | TRBV5-1 | TGCGCCAGCAGCAACGAAAAGTCTTACGAGCAGTACTTC | CASSNEKSYEQYF
NA | TRBJ1-5 | NA | TRBV6-1 | TGTGCCAGCAGTCCCCTGCAGGGGCAGGTTCAGCCCCAGCATTTT | CASSPLQGQVQPQHF
TRBD2 | TRBJ2-1 | NA | TRBV2 | TGTGCCAGCAGTGTGACAGGAACTAGCGGGAGCTTCTACAATGAGCAGTTCTTC | CASSVTGTSGSFYNEQFF
NA | TRBJ2-3 | NA | TRBV14 | TGTGCCAGCAGCCAAGATATCTCTAGCACAGATACGCAGTATTTT | CASSQDISSTDTQYF
TRBD2 | TRBJ2-1 | NA | TRBV7-2 | TGTGCCGGAGGACTAGCGGTCTACAATGAGCAGTTCTTC | CAGGLAVYNEQFF
TRBD1 | TRBJ2-5 | NA | TRBV5-1 | TGCGCCAGCAGCTTGACCGGGACAGGGGGAGAAGAGACCCAGTACTTC | CASSLTGTGGEETQYF
NA | TRBJ2-7 | once | TRBV20-1 | TGCAGTGCTAGTCTTCTACGCGAGCAGTACTTC | CSASLLREQYF
TRBD1 | TRBJ1-1 | NA | TRBV10-3 | TGTGCCGGACGACAGGGTGGGGGCACTGAAGCTTTCTTT | CAGRQGGGTEAFF
TRBD2 | TRBJ2-3 | NA | TRBV13 | TGTGCCAGCAGCTTAGCATGGGGGGGTCTTGGAACAGATACGCAGTATTTT | CASSLAWGGLGTDTQYF
NA | TRBJ2-7 | NA | TRBV5-1 | TGCGCCAGCAGCTTGGCCGTAGGGGCGTTTGCCTACGAGCAGTACTTC | CASSLAVGAFAYEQYF
NA | TRBJ2-7 | NA | TRBV4-1 | TGCGCCAGCAGCCAGACTCGGGGGGCCAGCTCCTACGAGCAGTACTTC | CASSQTRGASSYEQYF
NA | TRBJ1-2 | NA | TRBV7-2 | TGTGCCAGCAGCTTAGCACCCGGGACATTGACTGGTGGCTACACCTTC | CASSLAPGTLTGGYTF
TRBD2 | TRBJ2-2 | NA | TRBV25-1 | TGTGCTACGGGAGGTCTAGGGAACACCGGGGAGCTGTTTTTT | CATGGLGNTGELFF
TRBD2 | TRBJ2-6 | NA | TRBV28 | TGTGCCAGCAGTACCGGGGGGAGTCGAAGGGCCAACGTCCTGACTTTC | CASSTGGSRRANVLTF
TRBD2 | TRBJ2-1 | NA | TRBV9 | TGTGCCAGCAGCGTAGTGGCTAGCGGGAGCTCCTACAATGAGCAGTTCTTC | CASSVVASGSSYNEQFF
NA | TRBJ2-7 | NA | TRBV5-1 | TGCGCCAGCAGCTTGGCCATCGGCGGGACCTACGAGCAGTACTTC | CASSLAIGGTYEQYF
NA | TRBJ2-3 | NA | TRBV25-1 | TGTGCCAGCTCCGGGGACTGGCCAGATACGCAGTATTTT | CASSGDWPDTQYF
TRBD2 | TRBJ2-1 | NA | TRBV27 | TGTGCCAGCAACCCGCGGGACTCGGGGGGCAATGAGCAGTTCTTC | CASNPRDSGGNEQFF